The TCR beta chain described here comes from a study of Graves' ophthalmopathy and Graves' hyperthyroidism. This clonotype has ten or more counts. Its antigen is undetermined. Researchers classed hyperthyroidism as stable given no ophthalmopathy within 18 months of follow-up. Physicians reached a diagnosis by relying on clinical symptoms, serum thyroxine, TRAb, thyroid ultrasound and orbital computed tomography. RNA transcripts were the source from which TCR beta CDR3 regions were amplified. HTBI primers primed a first-round RT-PCR, and a second-round multiplex PCR followed. TCRdb analysed the multiplex PCR reads with MiXCR anew, one entry per CDR3 protein. The sample carries about 420,000 distinct CDR3 sequences, around 21% recorded once. Overall study results and limits: Blood was where most expanded thyroid clonotypes above 0.001 frequency also turned up.

The germline V gene encodes CDR1 MDHEN and CDR2 SYDVKM. CDR3 length equals 16 residues. Trimming cost V 2 bases and J 4 bases; bases outside gene matches: 7. V usage is TRBV28 and J usage is TRBJ2-5, with 10 bases aligning to TRBD2. The clonotype originates from a woman aged 18-29 years with stable Graves' hyperthyroidism. The sequenced sample was peripheral blood. CDR3 sequence: CASSLALAGVRETQYF. In DNA, the CDR3 is TGTGCCAGCAGTTTAGCGCTAGCGGGAGTGAGAGAGACCCAGTACTTC. The whole variable domain, remainder taken from reference TRBV28 and TRBJ2-5, is DVKVTQSSRYLVKRTGEKVFLECVQDMDHENMFWYRQDPGLGLRLIYFSYDVKMKEKGDIPEGYSVSREKKERFSLILESASTNQTSMYLCASSLALAGVRETQYFGPGTRLLVL.